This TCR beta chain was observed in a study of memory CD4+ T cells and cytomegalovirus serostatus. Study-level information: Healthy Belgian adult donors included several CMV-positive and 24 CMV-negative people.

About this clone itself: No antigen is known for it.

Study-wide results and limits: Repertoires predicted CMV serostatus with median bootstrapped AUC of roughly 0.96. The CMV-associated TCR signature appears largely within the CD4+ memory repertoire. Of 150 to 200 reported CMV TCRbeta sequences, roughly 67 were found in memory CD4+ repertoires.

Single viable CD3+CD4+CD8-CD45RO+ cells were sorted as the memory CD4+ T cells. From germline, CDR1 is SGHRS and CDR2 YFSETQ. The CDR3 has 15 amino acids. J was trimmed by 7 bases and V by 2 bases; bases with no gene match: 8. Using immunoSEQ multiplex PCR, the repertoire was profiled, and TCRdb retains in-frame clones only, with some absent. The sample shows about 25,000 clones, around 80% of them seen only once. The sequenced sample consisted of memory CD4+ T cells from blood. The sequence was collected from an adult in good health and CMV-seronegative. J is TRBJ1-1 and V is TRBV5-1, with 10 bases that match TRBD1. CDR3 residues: CASSLYGQGEGEAFF. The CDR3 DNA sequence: TGCGCCAGCAGCTTATACGGACAGGGGGAAGGTGAAGCTTTCTTT.